The clone carrying this TCR beta chain was detected many times. What it binds is not known. The data were obtained in a study of CD8 T cells in ankylosing spondylitis. This CDR3 has 15 amino acids. V lost 4 bases and J lost 5, with 17 bases in between. Germline CDR1 LGHNA, CDR2 YSLEER. TCRdb used MiXCR to reprocess the 5' RACE reads, holding one entry per CDR3 protein. Of roughly 130,000 distinct CDR3 sequences listed, 7.5% to 9.5% are singletons. Overall study results and limits: Some motif variants were previously reported in reactive arthritis synovial fluid and blood. It was reported that disease-linked clones were significantly enriched in matched ankylosing spondylitis synovial fluid.

The TCR was taken from a male donor with ankylosing spondylitis. This chain uses TRBV4-3 with TRBJ1-1; D might be TRBD1 (5 bases). The specimen was synovial fluid, either unsorted or a sorted T cell fraction (not recorded which). The CDR3 is CASSRGYREGTEAFF. The CDR3 bases are TGCGCCAGCAGCCGAGGATATAGGGAGGGGACTGAAGCTTTCTTT.